Below are 5 T cell receptor beta chains sequenced from a single sample in a study of identical twins. TCRdb itself ran the 5' RACE reads through MiXCR, one entry per CDR3 protein. The sample shows 700,000 or so distinct CDR3 sequences, 21% of them seen only once. These data are also associated with another study on T cells expressing NK-cell markers.

Sequenced material: PBMCs. These receptor sequences come from a young woman in good health.

The V gene is TRBV20-1, the J gene TRBJ2-1; 7 nucleotides line up with TRBD2. The CDR3 covers 14 residues. The germline CDR1 and CDR2 sequences are DFQATT and SNEGSKA (reference sequence). V lost 4 bases, J lost 7 bases, and 10 bases stayed unmatched. This CDR3 is CSAIRRPGGNEQFF. CDR3 coding DNA: TGCAGTGCTATAAGGAGGCCGGGGGGTAATGAGCAGTTCTTC.

V usage is TRBV20-1 and J usage is TRBJ1-2; D remains ambiguous. V shed 1 base and J shed 6 bases, with 12 bases lying between them. The CDR3 covers 13 residues. Germline values: CDR1 DFQATT, CDR2 SNEGSKA (reference sequence). In nucleotides, the CDR3 is TGCAGTGCTAGAGTCGTGGGGTCAGATGGCTACACCTTC. Protein product: CSARVVGSDGYTF.

This clonotype has only one observation. The chain joins TRBV11-1 to TRBJ2-3; 9 bases are a match to TRBD2. Germline CDR1 is SGHAT and CDR2 is FQDESV (reference sequence). The CDR3 totals 18 residues. Trimming took 4 bases from V and 2 from J; bases not matched to a gene: 13. Here the CDR3 reads CASSSRGDRGGATDTQYF. The CDR3 DNA reads as TGTGCCAGCAGCTCAAGAGGTGACCGCGGGGGGGCCACAGATACGCAGTATTTT.

The chain is built from TRBV7-2 and TRBJ2-7; tentatively, D is TRBD2 (6 bases). Germline assignment: CDR1 SGHTA and CDR2 FQGNSA. With 5 bases removed from V and 0 bases from J, the gap between germline ends came to 11 bases. The CDR3 consists of 14 residues. The CDR3 DNA reads TGTGCCAGCAGCGACGGGACTCCCTCCTACGAGCAGTACTTC. It translates to CASSDGTPSYEQYF.

This clonotype was seen once. The chain joins TRBV5-1 to TRBJ2-7, with D perhaps TRBD2 (6 bases). The length of the CDR3 is 14 residues. CDR1 and CDR2 from the germline V gene are SGHRS and YFSETQ. Trimming took off 4 bases at V and 6 bases at J, with 17 bases between the two ends. The chain's CDR3 is CASSGDGSGVEQYF. Here the CDR3 DNA reads TGCGCCAGCAGCGGGGACGGATCGGGGGTCGAGCAGTACTTC.